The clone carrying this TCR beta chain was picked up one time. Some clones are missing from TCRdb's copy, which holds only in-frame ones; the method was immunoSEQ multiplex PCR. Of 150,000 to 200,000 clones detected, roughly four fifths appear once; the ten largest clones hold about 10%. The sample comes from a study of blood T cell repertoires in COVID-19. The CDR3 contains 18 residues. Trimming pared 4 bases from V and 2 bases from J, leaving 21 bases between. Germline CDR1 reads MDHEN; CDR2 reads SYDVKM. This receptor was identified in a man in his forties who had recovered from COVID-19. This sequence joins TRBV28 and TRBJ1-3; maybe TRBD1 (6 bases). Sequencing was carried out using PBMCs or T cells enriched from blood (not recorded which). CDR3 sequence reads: CASSYPRQDLPAGNTIYF. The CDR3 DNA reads TGTGCCAGCAGTTACCCTCGACAGGACCTGCCGGCTGGAAACACCATATATTTT.